The rows below give T cell receptor beta chains drawn from one sample of a study of blood T cell repertoires in COVID-19. Clones were sequenced by immunoSEQ multiplex PCR, and TCRdb holds only the in-frame ones, with some missing. The data show roughly 200,000 clones, about 87% seen once. Sequenced sample: peripheral blood. Receptors originate from a man in his forties with active or convalescent COVID-19. The conserved cysteine and the conserved F or W are not part of the CDR3 here. D genes are given only for firm matches.

>TRBV28|-
ASSLGQQNQPQH
>TRBV19|TRBD1
ASNGQGPNYGYT
>TRBV4-2|TRBD2
ASSPAGADTDTQY
>TRBV5-1|-
ASSLAGQKETQY
>TRBV6-5|-
ASSTGGSGNTIY
>TRBV9|TRBD1
ASSQTGLGYGYT
>TRBV29-1|-
SSGGGNQPQH
>TRBV7-9|-
ASSLAVGQIYGYT
>TRBV28|-
ASSLRWRGYT
>TRBV10-3|TRBD2
ATRSGTSGGNEQF
>TRBV2|TRBD1
ATYRGHGSPLH
>TRBV6-4|TRBD1
ATSTGDGSYGYT
>TRBV4-3|-
ASSQGPEGLDTQY
>TRBV7-3|-
ASSLYSALPGEQY
>TRBV11-2|-
ASSSGVYEQY
>TRBV29-1|TRBD1
SLTGTAYGYT
>TRBV5-1|TRBD1
ASSFQGDTEAF
>TRBV24-1|TRBD1
ATSDNRGGRYGYT
>TRBV11-3|-
ASSLLGSYEKLF
>TRBV19|TRBD1
ASRDLTGNYGYT
>TRBV6-5|TRBD2
ASRLAGVGKTQY
>TRBV6-2/TRBV6-3|TRBD2
ASSYGAPGLVTDTQY
>TRBV5-1|TRBD1
ASSFQGASNEKLF
>TRBV6-2/TRBV6-3|TRBD1
ASSYSEQGATEAF
>TRBV28|TRBD1
ASRRGTANYGYT
>TRBV28|-
ASYEGPGGQPQH
>TRBV27|-
ASSSMGQLGNTIY
>TRBV19|TRBD1
ASRGQKEETQY
>TRBV6-5|-
ASSLSGALNTEAF
>TRBV11-3|-
ASSYGPDNEQF
>TRBV5-1|-
ASSLRATGPTEAF
>TRBV2|-
ASSDWNPGAGKNIQY
>TRBV6-5|-
ASTYRQVRNTEAF
>TRBV11-1|-
ASSLLGGPAEAF